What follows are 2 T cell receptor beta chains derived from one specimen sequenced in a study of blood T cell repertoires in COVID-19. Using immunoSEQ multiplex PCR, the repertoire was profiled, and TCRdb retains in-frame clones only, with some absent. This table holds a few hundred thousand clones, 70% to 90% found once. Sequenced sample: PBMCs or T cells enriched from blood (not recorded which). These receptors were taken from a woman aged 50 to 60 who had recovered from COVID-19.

The CDR3 protein is CASSPLSGKTGELFF. The DNA for the CDR3 is TGTGCCAGTAGTCCCCTTAGCGGGAAAACCGGGGAGCTGTTTTTT. The chain joins TRBV19 to TRBJ2-2; TRBD2 aligns across 8 bases. Germline assignment: CDR1 LNHDA and CDR2 SQIVND (reference sequence). The CDR3 length is 15 residues. V lost 5 bases to trimming and J lost 5 bases; unmatched junction nucleotides: 7.

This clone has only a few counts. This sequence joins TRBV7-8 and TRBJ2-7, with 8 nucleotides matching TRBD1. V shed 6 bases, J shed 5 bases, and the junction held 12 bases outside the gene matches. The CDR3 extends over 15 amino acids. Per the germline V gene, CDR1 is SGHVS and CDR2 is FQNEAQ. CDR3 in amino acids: CASSTWTGLGHEQYF. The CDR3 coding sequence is TGTGCCAGCAGTACCTGGACAGGGCTCGGGCACGAGCAGTACTTC.